This T cell receptor (beta chain) stems from a study of blood T cell repertoires in COVID-19. Germline trimming cut 2 bases from V and 8 bases from J; bases unmatched to any gene: 6. CDR3 size: 14 residues. Per the germline V gene, CDR1 is LGHDT and CDR2 is YNNKEL (reference sequence). Data came from immunoSEQ multiplex PCR; TCRdb stores just in-frame clones and leaves some out. The sample lists hundreds of thousands of clones; 90% were seen once. The sample consisted of PBMCs or T cells enriched from blood (not recorded which). The TCR comes from a woman between 18 and 29 years old with acute COVID-19. This chain links TRBV3-1 (or the pseudogene TRBV3-2) with TRBJ2-1, with 7 bases fitting TRBD1. This CDR3 reads CASSQYRQGDEQFF. Here the CDR3 DNA reads TGTGCCAGCAGCCAATACAGACAGGGAGATGAGCAGTTCTTC.